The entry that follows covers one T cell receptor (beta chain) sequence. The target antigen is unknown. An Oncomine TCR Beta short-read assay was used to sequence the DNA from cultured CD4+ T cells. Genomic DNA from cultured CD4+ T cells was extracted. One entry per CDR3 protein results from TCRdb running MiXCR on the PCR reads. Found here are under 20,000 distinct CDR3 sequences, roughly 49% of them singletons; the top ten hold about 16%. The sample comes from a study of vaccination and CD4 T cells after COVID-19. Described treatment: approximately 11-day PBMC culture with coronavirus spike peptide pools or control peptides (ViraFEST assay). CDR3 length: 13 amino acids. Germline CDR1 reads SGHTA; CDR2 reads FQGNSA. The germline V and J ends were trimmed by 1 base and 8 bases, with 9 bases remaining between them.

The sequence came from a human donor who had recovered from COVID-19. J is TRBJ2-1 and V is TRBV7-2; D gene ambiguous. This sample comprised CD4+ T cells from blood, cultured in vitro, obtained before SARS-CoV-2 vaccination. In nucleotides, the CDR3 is TGTGCCAGCAGCTTAGGCCGCGTGGATGAGCAGTTCTTC. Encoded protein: CASSLGRVDEQFF.